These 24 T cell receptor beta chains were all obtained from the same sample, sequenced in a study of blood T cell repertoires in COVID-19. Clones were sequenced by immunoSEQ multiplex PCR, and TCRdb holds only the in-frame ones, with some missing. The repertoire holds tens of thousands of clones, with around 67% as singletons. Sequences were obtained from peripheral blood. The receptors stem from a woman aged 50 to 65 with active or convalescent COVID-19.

This CDR3 reads CASSPTRTGGNQPQHF. CDR3 DNA: TGTGCCAGCTCACCGACGCGGACAGGGGGTAATCAGCCCCAGCATTTT. This chain joins TRBV18 and TRBJ1-5; TRBD1 agrees at 10 bases. V lost 3 bases, J lost 4 bases, and 6 bases stayed unmatched. Germline loops: CDR1 KGHSH, CDR2 LQKENI. The CDR3 covers 16 residues.

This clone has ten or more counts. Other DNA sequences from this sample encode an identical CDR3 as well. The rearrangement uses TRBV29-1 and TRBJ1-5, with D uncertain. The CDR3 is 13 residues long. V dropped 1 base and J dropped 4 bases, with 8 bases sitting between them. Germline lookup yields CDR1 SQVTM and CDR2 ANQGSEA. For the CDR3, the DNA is TGCAGCGTTGAAGTGGAGGGTAATCAGCCCCAGCATTTT. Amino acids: CSVEVEGNQPQHF.

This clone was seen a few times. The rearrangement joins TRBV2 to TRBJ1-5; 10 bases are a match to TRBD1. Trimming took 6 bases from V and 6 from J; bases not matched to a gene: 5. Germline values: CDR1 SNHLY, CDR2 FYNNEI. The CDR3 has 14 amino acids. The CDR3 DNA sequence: TGTGCCAGCAGGCGGGACAGGGGAGGTCAGCCCCAGCATTTT. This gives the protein CASRRDRGGQPQHF.

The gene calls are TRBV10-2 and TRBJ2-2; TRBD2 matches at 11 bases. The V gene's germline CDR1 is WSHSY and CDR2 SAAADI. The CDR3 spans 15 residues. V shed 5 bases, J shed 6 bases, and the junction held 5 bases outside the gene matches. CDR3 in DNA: TGCGCCAGCAGTCTGACTAGCGGGAAAGCCGGGGAGCTGTTTTTT. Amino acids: CASSLTSGKAGELFF.

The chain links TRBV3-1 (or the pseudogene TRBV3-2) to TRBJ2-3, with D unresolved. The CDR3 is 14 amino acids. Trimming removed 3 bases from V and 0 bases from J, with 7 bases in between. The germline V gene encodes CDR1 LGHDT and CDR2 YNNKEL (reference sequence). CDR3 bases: TGTGCCAGCAGCCAGGGCACAAGCACAGATACGCAGTATTTT. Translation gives CASSQGTSTDTQYF.

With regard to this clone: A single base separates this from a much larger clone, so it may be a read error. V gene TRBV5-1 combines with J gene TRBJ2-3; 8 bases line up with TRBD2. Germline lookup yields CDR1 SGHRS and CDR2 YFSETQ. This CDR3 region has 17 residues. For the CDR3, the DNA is TGCGCCGGCAGCGCGGGCCCAAGCGGGAGCGGAGTAGATACGCAGTATTTT. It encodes CAGSAGPSGSGVDTQYF.

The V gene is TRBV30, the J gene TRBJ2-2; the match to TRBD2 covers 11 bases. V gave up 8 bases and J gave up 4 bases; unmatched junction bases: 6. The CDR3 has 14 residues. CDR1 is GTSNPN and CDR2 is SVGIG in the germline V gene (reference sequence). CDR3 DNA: TGTGCCGGGGATAGCGGGAGGGGCACCGGGGAGCTGTTTTTT. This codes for CAGDSGRGTGELFF. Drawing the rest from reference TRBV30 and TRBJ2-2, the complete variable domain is SQTIHQWPATLVQPVGSPLSLECTVEGTSNPNLYWYRQAAGRGLQLLFYSVGIGQISSEVPQNLSASRPQDRQFILSSKKLLLSDSGFYLCAGDSGRGTGELFFGEGSRLTVL.

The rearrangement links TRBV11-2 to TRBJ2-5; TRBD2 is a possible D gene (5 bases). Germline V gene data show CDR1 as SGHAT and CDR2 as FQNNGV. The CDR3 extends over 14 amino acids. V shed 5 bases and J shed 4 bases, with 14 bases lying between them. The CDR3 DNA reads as TGTGCCAGCAGCCCCAGCGCCCGGGGAGAGACCCAGTACTTC. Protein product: CASSPSARGETQYF.

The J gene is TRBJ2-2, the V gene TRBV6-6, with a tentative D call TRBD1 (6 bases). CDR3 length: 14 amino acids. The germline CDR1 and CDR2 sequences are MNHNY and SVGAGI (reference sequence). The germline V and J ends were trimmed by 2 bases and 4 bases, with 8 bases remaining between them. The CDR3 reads CASSYPDSTGELFF. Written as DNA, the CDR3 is TGTGCCAGCAGTTACCCGGACAGCACCGGGGAGCTGTTTTTT.

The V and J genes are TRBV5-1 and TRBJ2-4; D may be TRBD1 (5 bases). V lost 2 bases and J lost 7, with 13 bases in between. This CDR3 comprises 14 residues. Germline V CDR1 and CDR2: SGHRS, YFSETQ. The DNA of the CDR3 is TGCGCCAGCAGCTTAGATTCCCCAGGGAACATTCAGTACTTC. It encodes CASSLDSPGNIQYF.

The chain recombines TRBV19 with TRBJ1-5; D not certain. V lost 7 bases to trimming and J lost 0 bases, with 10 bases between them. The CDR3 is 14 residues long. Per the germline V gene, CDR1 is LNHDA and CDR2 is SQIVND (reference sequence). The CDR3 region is CASTSQLSNQPQHF. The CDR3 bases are TGTGCCAGTACCTCACAGCTTAGCAATCAGCCCCAGCATTTT.

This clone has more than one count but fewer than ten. The CDR3 spells CASSRQGADTQYF. The CDR3 bases are TGTGCCAGTAGCCGACAGGGGGCAGATACGCAGTATTTT. The rearrangement uses TRBV19 and TRBJ2-3; 9 bases align to TRBD1. This CDR3 is 13 amino acids long. Germline trimming cut 6 bases from V and 4 bases from J; bases unmatched to any gene: 2. CDR1 is LNHDA and CDR2 is SQIVND in the germline V gene (reference sequence).

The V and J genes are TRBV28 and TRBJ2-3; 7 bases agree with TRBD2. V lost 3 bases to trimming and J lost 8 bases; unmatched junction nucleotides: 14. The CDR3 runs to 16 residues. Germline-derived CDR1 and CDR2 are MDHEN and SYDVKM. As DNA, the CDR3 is TGTGCCAGCAGTTTCCCTAGTCGGGGGAGGGTTCTTACGCAGTATTTT. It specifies CASSFPSRGRVLTQYF.

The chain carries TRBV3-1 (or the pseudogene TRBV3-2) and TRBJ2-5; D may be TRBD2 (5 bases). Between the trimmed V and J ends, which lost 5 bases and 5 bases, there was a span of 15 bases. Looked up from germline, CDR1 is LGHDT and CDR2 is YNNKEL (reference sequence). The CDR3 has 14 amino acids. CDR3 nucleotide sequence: TGTGCCAGCAGCGGAGAGCGGAGTGGGGAGACCCAGTACTTC. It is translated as CASSGERSGETQYF.

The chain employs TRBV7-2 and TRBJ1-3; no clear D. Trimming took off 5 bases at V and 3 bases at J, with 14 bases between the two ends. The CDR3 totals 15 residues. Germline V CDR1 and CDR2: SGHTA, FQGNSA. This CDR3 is CASSRGPAGGNTIYF. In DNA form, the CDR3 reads TGTGCCAGCAGCCGTGGGCCGGCGGGTGGAAACACCATATATTTT.

The CDR3, as DNA: TGCGCCAGCAGTCTTTCCAGGGGGTCCTCCTACGAGCAGTACTTC. Its translation is CASSLSRGSSYEQYF. The rearrangement links TRBV4-1 to TRBJ2-7; TRBD1 agrees at 7 bases. From germline, CDR1 is MGHRA and CDR2 YSYEKL. The CDR3 length is 15 residues. Trimming removed 6 bases from V and 0 bases from J; junction bases left unmatched: 8.

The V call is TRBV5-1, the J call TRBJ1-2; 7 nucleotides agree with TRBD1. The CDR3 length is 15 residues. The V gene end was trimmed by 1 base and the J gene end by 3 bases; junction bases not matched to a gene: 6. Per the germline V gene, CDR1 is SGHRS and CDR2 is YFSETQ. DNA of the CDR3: TGCGCCAGCAGCTTGCCGACAGGGATGGACTATGGCTACACCTTC. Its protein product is CASSLPTGMDYGYTF.

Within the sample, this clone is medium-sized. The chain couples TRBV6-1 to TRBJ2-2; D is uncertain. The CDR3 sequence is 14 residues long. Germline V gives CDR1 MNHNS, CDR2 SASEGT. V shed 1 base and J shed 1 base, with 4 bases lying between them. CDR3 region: CASSEDGNTGELFF. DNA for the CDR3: TGTGCCAGCAGTGAAGACGGGAACACCGGGGAGCTGTTTTTT.

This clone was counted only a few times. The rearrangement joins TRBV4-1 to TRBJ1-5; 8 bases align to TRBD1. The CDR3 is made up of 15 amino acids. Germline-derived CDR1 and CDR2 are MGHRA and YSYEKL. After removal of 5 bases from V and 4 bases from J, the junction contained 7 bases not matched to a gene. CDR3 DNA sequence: TGCGCCAGCAGCAGGACAGGGTCGCTGAATCAGCCCCAGCATTTT. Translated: CASSRTGSLNQPQHF.

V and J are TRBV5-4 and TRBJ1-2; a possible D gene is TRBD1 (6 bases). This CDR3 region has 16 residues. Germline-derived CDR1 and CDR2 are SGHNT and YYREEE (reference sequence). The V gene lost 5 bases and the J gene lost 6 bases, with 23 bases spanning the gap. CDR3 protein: CASSSTGRGGHNGYTF. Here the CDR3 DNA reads TGTGCCAGCAGTTCCACCGGTCGAGGGGGACACAATGGCTACACCTTC.

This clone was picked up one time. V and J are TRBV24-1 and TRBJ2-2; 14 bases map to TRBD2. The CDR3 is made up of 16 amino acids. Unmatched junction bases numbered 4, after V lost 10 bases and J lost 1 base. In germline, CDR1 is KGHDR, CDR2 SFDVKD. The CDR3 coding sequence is TGTGCCACTGGGACTAGCGGGAGAGGGAACACCGGGGAGCTGTTTTTT. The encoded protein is CATGTSGRGNTGELFF.

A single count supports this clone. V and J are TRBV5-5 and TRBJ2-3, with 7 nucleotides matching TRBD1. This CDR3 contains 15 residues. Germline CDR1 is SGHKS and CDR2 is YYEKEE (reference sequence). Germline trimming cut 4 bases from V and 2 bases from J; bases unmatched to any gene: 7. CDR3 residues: CASSVGQEPTDTQYF. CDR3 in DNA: TGTGCCAGCAGCGTCGGACAGGAACCCACAGATACGCAGTATTTT.

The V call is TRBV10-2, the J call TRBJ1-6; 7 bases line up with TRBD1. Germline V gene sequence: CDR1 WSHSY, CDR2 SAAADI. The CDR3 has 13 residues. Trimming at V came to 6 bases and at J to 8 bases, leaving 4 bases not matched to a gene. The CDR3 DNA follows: TGCGCCAGCAGGGACAGGTGGGATTCACCCCTCCACTTT. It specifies CASRDRWDSPLHF.

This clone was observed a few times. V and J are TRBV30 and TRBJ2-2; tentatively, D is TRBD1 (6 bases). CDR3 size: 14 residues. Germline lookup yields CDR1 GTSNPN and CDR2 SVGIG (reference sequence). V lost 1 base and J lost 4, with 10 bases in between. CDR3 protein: CAWSATGITGELFF. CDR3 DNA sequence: TGTGCCTGGAGTGCCACAGGGATCACCGGGGAGCTGTTTTTT.